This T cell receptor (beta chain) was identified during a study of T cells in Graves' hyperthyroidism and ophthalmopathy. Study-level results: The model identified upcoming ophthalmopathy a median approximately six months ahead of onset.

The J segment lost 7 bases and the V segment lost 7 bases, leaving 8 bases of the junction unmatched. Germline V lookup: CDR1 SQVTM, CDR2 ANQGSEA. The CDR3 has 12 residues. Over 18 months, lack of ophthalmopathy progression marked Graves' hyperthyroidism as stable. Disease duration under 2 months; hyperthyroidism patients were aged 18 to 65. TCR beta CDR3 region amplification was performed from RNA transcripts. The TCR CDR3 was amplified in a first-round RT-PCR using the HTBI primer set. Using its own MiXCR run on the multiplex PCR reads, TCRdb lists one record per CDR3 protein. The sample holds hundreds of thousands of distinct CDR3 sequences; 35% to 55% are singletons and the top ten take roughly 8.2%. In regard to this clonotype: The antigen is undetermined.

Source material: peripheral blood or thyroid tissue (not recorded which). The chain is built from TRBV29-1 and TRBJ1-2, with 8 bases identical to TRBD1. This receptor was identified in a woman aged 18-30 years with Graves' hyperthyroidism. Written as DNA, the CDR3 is TGCAGCGCGCCCCGGACAGGGACTGGCTACACCTTC. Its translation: CSAPRTGTGYTF.